This TCR beta chain was observed in a study of T-cell memory formation after mild COVID-19. The germline V gene has CDR1 SGHNT and CDR2 YENEEA. CDR3 size: 13 residues. Trimming cost V 5 bases and J 7 bases, with 12 bases left between them. After 5'RACE with constant-segment primers, TCR alpha and TCR beta cDNA libraries carrying sample barcodes and UMIs were obtained. TCRdb processed the 5' RACE reads anew with MiXCR; each CDR3 protein has one entry. The repertoire has roughly 130,000 distinct CDR3 sequences, roughly 6% of them found once; the top ten carry 2% to 2.5%. On this clonotype itself: The antigen remains undetermined.

Study observations and caveats: Some responding clones appeared in pre-infection memory, suggesting cross-reactive memory joined. Later expanders leaned toward CD4+, whereas clones contracting from day 15 to 85 were balanced CD4/CD8.

This TCR was recovered from an adult woman who had mild COVID-19 (a few samples of this study predate the infection). Cell type and time point are not known. This sequence joins TRBV11-3 and TRBJ2-1; D remains ambiguous. The source material was PBMCs or a T cell subset sorted from them (not recorded which). Here the CDR3 DNA reads TGTGCCAGCAGCCTCCCGGTGTTAAATGAGCAGTTCTTC. This translates into CASSLPVLNEQFF.